A single T cell receptor (beta chain) is shown here with its context. Authors' analysis steps: Reference gene primer amplification yielded estimated nucleated cell counts. TCRdb keeps only in-frame clones here, not all; method: immunoSEQ multiplex PCR. V, J and clone size are taken as reported in that table, and D and trimming were inferred from the DNA itself. Found here are 130,000 or so clones, about 91% of them singletons; the top ten hold under 13%. This sample is drawn from a study of blood T cell repertoires in COVID-19. In the study overall: The samples span acute and convalescent COVID-19 from the United States, Italy and Spain. Sources were T cells, B-cell-depleted T cells, or PBMCs; the material itself was cDNA or gDNA.

The length of the CDR3 is 14 residues. Germline loops: CDR1 LGHNT, CDR2 FRNRAP. The J segment lost 2 bases and the V segment lost 6 bases, leaving 4 bases of the junction unmatched. This TCR derives from a man in his fifties or sixties with acute or convalescent COVID-19. The source material was peripheral blood. V and J are TRBV12-5 and TRBJ1-2; 9 bases map to TRBD1. The CDR3 DNA reads TGTGCTAGTGGAGGGACAGGGAGGAACTATGGCTACACCTTC. This codes for CASGGTGRNYGYTF.